The source of this T cell receptor (beta chain) is a study of blood T cell repertoires in COVID-19. For the study at large: Acute and convalescent COVID-19 samples came from the United States, Italy and Spain. PBMCs, B-cell-depleted T cells, or T cells provided the cDNA or gDNA that made up the material.

Germline V lookup: CDR1 MGHDK, CDR2 SYGVNS. V was trimmed by 10 bases and J by 7 bases, leaving 16 bases between them. CDR3 length equals 13 residues. Methods used by the authors: How many nucleated cells were present was estimated from reference gene primer amplification. Profiling relied on immunoSEQ multiplex PCR, and the TCRdb table lists in-frame clones only, not all of them. The V and J calls and the clone size are those of that table, but D and trimming were determined from the DNA. The sample has some 200,000 clones, over 75% seen once. One Seattle source followed patients from active infection through their disease course.

Sequencing used peripheral blood. The chain links TRBV25-1 to TRBJ2-2, with D hard to call. The receptor was isolated from a man aged 50 or older with COVID-19, enrolled during active disease. The CDR3 is CATSLYSGGELFF. For the CDR3, the DNA is TGTGCCACCTCTTTATATTCCGGCGGGGAGCTGTTTTTT.